This TCR beta chain appears in the sequencing data of a study of cytomegalovirus exposure and HLA in healthy donors. The CDR3 is 12 residues long. Trimming removed 4 bases from V and 4 bases from J, with 8 bases in between. Germline V gene data show CDR1 as MNHNS and CDR2 as SASEGT. The PCR ran on 60 Vbeta and 13 Jbeta primers. Using immunoSEQ multiplex PCR, the repertoire was profiled, and TCRdb retains in-frame clones only, with some absent. The sample has 200,000 or so clones; roughly 80% are singletons. The sequencing input was PBMCs. This receptor was taken from a man aged 50 to 59 in good health and CMV-seronegative. The chain uses TRBV6-1 and TRBJ2-7; D is ambiguous. This CDR3 reads CASSVISYEQYF. In nucleotides, the CDR3 is TGTGCCAGCAGTGTAATCAGTTACGAGCAGTACTTC.